The clone carrying this TCR beta chain was observed many times. The antigen is undetermined. CDR1 LGHNA and CDR2 YNFKEQ come from the germline V gene. The CDR3 is 15 amino acids. V shed 4 bases and J 1 base; nucleotides not matched to a gene: 4. TCRdb analysed the 5' RACE reads with MiXCR anew, one entry per CDR3 protein. The repertoire holds about 260,000 distinct CDR3 sequences, with about 3.9% as singletons. This entry is derived from a study of T cells after yellow fever vaccination. Study-level background: Preparation used SMART-Seq v4 Ultra Low Input for the low-cell-number fractions. The study, taken as a whole, reports: A large majority of primary-vaccination clones showed up again after the booster (around 96% CD4, around 88% CD8). FACS-sorted repertoires could harbor abundant contaminating bulk-population clonotypes. Overall, a small share of clonotypes was seen in both CD4 and CD8 compartments.

The source material was PBMCs, sampled 15 days after the yellow fever booster vaccination. The receptor's source is a man aged 18-30 years who received the YFV17D yellow fever vaccine. The chain joins TRBV4-2 to TRBJ1-1; 9 positions agree with TRBD1. The CDR3 DNA follows: TGTGCCAGCAGCCTAGGGACAGGGCAGAACACTGAAGCTTTCTTT. Its translation is CASSLGTGQNTEAFF.